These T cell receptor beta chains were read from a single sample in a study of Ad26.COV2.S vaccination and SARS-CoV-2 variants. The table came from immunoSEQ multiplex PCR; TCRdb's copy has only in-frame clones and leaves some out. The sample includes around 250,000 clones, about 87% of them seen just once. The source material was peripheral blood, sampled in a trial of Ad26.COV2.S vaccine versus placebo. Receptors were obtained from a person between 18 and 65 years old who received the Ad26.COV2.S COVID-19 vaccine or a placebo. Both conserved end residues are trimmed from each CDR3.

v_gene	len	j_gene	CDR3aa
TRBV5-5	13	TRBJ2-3	ASSLRDGNTDTQY
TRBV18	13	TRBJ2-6	ASSPQDSGANVLT
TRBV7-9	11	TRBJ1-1	ASSLIQGAEAF
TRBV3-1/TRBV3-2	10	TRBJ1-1	ASSEIGTEAF
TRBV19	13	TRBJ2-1	ASSTGGPPLNEQF
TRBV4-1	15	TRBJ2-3	ASSPGTSGRGTDTQY
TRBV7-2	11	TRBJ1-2	ASSLDRYYGYT
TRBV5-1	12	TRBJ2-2	ASSLDTGTGELF
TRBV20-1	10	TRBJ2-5	SASPNQETQY
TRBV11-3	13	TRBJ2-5	ASSLGGQVQETQY
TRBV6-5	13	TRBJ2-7	ASSSPRQGGYEQY
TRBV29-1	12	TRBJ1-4	SVGSEKPNEKLF
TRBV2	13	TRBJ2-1	ATPLTGGPYNEQF
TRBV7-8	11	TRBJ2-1	ASSLKAPDEQF
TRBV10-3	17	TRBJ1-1	AISQRTQGEWGRNTEAF
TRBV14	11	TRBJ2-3	ASSRVITGTQY
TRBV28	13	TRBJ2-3	ASSLWTSLEDTQY
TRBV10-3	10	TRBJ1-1	AISGAGQEAF
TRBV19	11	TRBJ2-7	ASSTRKEPQQY
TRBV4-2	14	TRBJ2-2	ASSQGVQGFSGELF
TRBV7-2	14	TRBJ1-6	ASSDQPDRRDSPLH
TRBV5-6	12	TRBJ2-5	ASSLVTRQETQY
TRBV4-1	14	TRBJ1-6	ASSQEWESYNSPLH
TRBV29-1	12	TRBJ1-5	SVALQGIDQPQH
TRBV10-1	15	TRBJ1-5	ASRGNRDRSSNQPQH
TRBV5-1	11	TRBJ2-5	ASSLIPAETQY
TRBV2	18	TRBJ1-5	ASSGLSRTGGVGLNQPQH
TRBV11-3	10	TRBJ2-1	ASSLGAAEQF
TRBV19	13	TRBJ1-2	ASSPAQTVVYGYT
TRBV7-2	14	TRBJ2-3	ASSGLAFPSTDTQY
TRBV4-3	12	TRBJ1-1	ASSQDTTNTEAF
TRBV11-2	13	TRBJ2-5	ASSLALAGRETQY
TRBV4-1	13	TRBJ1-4	ASSQEYAGSQKLF
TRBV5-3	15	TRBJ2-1	ARSFSSGASSYNEQF
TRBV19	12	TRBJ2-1	ASSWGGNYNEQF
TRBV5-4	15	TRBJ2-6	ASPIGQGVGGANVLT
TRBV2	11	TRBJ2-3	ASSEILPDTQY
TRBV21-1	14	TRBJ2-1	ASSKAREASYNEQF
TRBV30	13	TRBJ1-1	AWSVQVGANTEAF
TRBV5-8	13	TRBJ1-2	ASSLGRIRAYGYT
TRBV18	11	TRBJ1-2	ASSQGLDYGYT
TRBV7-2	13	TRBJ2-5	ASSLLGGVGETQY
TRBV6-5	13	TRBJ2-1	ASSLIAGPGNEQF
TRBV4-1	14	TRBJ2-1	ASSRWHGVSYNEQF
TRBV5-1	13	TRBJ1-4	ASSLARTTNEKLF
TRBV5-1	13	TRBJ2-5	ASSLGPGGQETQY
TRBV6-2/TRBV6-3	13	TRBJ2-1	ASSYSASGYNEQF
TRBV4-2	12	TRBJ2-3	ASSQTVNTDTQY
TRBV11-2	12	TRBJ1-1	ASGTIQGGTEAF
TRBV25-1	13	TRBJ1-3	ASSSLEGLGNTIY
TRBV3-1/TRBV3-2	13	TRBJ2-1	ASSQGKGSYNEQF
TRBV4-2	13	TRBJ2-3	ASSRVLDTTDTQY
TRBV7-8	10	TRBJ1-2	ASTAGDYGYT
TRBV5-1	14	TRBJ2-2	ASSRTSGANTGELF
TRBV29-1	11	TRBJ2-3	TVSSGYTDTQY
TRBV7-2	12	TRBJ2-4	ASSRTENKNIQY
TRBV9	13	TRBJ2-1	ASSVIFARMNEQF
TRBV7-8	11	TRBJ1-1	ASSALTNTEAF
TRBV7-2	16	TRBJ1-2	ASSLSRDRGQTIYGYT